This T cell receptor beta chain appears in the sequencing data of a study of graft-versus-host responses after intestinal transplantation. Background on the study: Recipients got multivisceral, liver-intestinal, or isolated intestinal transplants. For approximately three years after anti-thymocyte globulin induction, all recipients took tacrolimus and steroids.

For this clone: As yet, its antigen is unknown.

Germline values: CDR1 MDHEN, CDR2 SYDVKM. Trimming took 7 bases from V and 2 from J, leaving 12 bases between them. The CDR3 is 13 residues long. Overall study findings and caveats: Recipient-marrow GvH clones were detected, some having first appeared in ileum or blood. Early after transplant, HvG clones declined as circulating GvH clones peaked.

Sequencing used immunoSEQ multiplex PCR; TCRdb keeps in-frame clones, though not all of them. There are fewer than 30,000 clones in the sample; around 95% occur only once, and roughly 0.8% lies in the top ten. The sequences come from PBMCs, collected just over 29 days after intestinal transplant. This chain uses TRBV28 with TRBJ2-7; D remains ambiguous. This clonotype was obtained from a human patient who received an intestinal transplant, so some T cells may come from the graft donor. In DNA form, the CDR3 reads TGTGCCAGCAATCGACCCCAAACCTACGAGCAGTACTTC. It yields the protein CASNRPQTYEQYF.